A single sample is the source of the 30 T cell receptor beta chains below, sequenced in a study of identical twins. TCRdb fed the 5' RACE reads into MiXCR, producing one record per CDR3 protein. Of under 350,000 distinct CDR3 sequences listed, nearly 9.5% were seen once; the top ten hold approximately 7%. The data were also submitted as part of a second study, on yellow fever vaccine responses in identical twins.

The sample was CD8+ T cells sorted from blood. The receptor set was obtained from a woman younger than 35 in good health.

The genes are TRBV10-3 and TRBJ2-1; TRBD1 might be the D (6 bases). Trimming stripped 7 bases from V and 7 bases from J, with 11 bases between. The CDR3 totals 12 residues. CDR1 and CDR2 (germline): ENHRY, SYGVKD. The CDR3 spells CAITTGLNEQFF. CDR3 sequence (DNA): TGTGCCATCACTACAGGGTTGAATGAGCAGTTCTTC.

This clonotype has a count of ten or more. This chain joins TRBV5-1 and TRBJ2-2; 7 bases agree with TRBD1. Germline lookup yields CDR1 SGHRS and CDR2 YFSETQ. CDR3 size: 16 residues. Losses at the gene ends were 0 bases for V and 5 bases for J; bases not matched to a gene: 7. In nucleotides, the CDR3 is TGCGCCAGCAGCTTGGAAGCGGACAGGATGACCGGGGAGCTGTTTTTT. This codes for CASSLEADRMTGELFF.

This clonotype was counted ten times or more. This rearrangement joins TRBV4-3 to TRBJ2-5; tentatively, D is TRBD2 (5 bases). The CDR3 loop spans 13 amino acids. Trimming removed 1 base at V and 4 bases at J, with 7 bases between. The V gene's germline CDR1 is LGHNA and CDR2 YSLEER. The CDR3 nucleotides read TGCGCCAGCAGCCAAGGTCGGGGAGAGACCCAGTACTTC. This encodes CASSQGRGETQYF.

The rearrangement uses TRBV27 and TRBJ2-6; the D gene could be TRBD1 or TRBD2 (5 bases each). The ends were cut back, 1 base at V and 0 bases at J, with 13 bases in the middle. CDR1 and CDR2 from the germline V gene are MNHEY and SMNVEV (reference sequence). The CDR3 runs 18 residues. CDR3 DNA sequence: TGTGCCAGCAGTTTATTTCCGGGACGCAGCTCTGGGGCCAACGTCCTGACTTTC. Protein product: CASSLFPGRSSGANVLTF.

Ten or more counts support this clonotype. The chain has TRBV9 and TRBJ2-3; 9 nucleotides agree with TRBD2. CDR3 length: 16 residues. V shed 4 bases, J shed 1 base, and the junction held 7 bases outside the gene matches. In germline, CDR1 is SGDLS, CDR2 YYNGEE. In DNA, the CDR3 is TGTGCCAGCAGCTCCCCGCAGCGGGGGGGCACAGATACGCAGTATTTT. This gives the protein CASSSPQRGGTDTQYF.

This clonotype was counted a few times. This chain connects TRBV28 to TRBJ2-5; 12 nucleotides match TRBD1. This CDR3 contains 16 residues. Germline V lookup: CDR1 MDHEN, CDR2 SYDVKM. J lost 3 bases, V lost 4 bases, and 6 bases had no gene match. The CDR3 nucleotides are TGTGCCAGCAGTTCAGGGGACAGGGGGCGCGAAGAGACCCAGTACTTC. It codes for CASSSGDRGREETQYF.

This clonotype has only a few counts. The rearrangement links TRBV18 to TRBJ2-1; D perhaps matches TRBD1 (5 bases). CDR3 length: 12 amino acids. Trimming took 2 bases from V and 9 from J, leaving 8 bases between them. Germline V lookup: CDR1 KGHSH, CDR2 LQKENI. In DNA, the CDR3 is TGTGCCAGCTCACCATGGGGCGGTGAGCAGTTCTTC. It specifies CASSPWGGEQFF.

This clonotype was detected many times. This chain's CDR3 is CASSFLSGWDTGELFF. The CDR3 nucleotides read TGTGCCAGCAGTTTTCTGTCCGGGTGGGACACCGGGGAGCTGTTTTTT. This rearrangement joins TRBV12-3 or TRBV12-4 to TRBJ2-2; D uncertain. V lost 3 bases, J lost 3 bases, and 14 bases lay in between. The CDR3 totals 16 residues.

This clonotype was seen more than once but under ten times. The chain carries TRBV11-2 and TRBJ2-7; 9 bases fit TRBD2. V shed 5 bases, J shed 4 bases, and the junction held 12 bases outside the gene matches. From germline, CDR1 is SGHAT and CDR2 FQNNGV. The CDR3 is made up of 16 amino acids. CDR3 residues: CASSHGGGRAEYEQYF. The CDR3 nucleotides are TGTGCCAGCAGCCACGGCGGCGGGAGGGCCGAGTACGAGCAGTACTTC.

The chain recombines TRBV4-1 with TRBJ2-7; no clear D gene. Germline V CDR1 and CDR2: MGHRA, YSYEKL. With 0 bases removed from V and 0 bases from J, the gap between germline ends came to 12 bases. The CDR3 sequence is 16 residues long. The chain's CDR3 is CASSQDAGETSYEQYF. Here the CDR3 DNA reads TGCGCCAGCAGCCAAGATGCAGGAGAAACCTCCTACGAGCAGTACTTC.

CDR3 sequence reads: CASRDGLSSDEQYF. As DNA, the CDR3 is TGTGCCAGTCGAGACGGGCTATCGTCGGACGAGCAGTACTTC. The chain links TRBV19 to TRBJ2-7; no clear D gene. Germline V CDR1 and CDR2: LNHDA, SQIVND (reference sequence). Trimming left V 8 bases short and J 5 bases short, with 19 bases between. This CDR3 comprises 14 residues.

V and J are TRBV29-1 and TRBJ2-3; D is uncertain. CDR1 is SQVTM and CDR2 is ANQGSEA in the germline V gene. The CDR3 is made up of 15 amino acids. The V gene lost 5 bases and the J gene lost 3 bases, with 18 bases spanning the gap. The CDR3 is CSVSLVGIETDTQYF. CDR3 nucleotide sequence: TGCAGCGTTTCCCTCGTGGGGATTGAAACAGATACGCAGTATTTT.

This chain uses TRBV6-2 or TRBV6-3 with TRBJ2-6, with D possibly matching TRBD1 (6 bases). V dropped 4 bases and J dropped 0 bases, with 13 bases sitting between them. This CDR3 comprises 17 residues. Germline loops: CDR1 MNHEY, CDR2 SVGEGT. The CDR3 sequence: CASSWTSGASGANVLTF. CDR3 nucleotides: TGTGCCAGCAGTTGGACCTCAGGGGCCTCTGGGGCCAACGTCCTGACTTTC.

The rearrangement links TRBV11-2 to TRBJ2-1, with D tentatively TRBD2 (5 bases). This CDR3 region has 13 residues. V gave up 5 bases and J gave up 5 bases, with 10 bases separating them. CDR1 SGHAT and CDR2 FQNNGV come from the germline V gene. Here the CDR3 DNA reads TGTGCCAGCAGCATTAGCGCGAACAATGAGCAGTTCTTC. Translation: CASSISANNEQFF.

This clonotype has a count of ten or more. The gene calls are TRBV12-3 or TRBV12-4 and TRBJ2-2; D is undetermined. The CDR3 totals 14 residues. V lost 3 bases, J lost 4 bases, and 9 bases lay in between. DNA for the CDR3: TGTGCCAGCAGTTTTAACCCCCTCACCGGGGAGCTGTTTTTT. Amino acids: CASSFNPLTGELFF.

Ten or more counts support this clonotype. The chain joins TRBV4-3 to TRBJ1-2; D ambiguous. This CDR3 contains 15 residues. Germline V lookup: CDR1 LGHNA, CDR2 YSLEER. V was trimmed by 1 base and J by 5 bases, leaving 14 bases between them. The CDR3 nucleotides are TGCGCCAGCAGCCAAGTAACGGACCTAGGTTATGGCTACACCTTC. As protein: CASSQVTDLGYGYTF.

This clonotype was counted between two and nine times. For the CDR3, the DNA is TGTGCCAGCACCTCGGGCAGTTTTTTAGATCAGGAGCAGTTCTTC. Translating gives CASTSGSFLDQEQFF. V is TRBV28 and J is TRBJ2-1; D is uncertain. The CDR3 length is 15 residues. Looked up from germline, CDR1 is MDHEN and CDR2 is SYDVKM. Trimming left V 7 bases short and J 10 bases short, with 23 bases between.

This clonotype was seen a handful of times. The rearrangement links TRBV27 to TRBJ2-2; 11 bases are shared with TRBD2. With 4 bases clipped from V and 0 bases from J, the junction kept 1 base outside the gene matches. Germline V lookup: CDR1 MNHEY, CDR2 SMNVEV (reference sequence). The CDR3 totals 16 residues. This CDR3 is CASSSTSGTNTGELFF. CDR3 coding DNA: TGTGCCAGCAGTTCGACTAGCGGGACGAACACCGGGGAGCTGTTTTTT.

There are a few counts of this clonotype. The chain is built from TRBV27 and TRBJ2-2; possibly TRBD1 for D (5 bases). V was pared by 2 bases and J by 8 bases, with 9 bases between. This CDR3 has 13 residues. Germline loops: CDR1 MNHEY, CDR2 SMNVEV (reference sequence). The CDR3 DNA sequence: TGTGCCAGCAGTTTAGGCAGGGTGGGGGAGCTGTTTTTT. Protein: CASSLGRVGELFF.

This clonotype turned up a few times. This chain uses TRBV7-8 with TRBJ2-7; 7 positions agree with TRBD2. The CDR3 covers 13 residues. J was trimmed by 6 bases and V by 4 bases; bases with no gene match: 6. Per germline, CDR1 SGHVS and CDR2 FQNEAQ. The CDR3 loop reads CASSYGTMAEQYF. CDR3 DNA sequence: TGTGCCAGCAGCTACGGGACTATGGCCGAGCAGTACTTC.

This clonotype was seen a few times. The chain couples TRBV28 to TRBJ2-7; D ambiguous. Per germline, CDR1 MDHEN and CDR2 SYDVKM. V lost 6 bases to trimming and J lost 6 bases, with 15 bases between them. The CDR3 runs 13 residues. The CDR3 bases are TGTGCCAGCAGCCAAGACCGGGCCTTCGAGCAGTACTTC. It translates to CASSQDRAFEQYF.

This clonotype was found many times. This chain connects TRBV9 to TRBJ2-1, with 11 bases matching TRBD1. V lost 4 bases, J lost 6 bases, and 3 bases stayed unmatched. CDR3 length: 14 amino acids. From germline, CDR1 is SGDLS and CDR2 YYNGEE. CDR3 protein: CASSRTGGLNEQFF. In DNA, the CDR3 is TGTGCCAGCAGCCGGACAGGGGGCCTCAATGAGCAGTTCTTC.

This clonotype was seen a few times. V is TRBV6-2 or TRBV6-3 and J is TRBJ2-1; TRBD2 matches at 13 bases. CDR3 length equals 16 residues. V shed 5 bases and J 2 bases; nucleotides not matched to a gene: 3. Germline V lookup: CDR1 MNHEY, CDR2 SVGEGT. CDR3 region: CASSIGLAGAYNEQFF. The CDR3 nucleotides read TGTGCCAGCAGTATAGGACTAGCGGGGGCCTACAATGAGCAGTTCTTC.

The CDR3 DNA reads TGTGCCAGCTCACCACCCAGGGACACACGGGGGCACAACTGGCACCATTCACCCCTCCACTTT. Protein: CASSPPRDTRGHNWHHSPLHF. This chain connects TRBV18 to TRBJ1-6; possibly TRBD1 for D (6 bases). The germline V gene has CDR1 KGHSH and CDR2 LQKENI. This CDR3 spans 21 amino acids. Trimming removed 0 bases at V and 8 bases at J, with 29 bases between. Based on the CDR3 plus reference TRBV18 and TRBJ1-6, the full variable domain is NAGVMQNPRHLVRRRGQEARLRCSPMKGHSHVYWYRQLPEEGLKFMVYLQKENIIDESGMPKERFSAEFPKEGPSILRIQQVVRGDSAAYFCASSPPRDTRGHNWHHSPLHFGNGTRLTVT.

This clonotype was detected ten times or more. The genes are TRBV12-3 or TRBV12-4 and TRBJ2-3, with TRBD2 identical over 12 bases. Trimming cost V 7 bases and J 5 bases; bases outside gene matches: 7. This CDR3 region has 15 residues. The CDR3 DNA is TGTGCCAGCAATCCGCGACTAGCGGGAGAAGATACGCAGTATTTT. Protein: CASNPRLAGEDTQYF.

CDR3 sequence: CASSVAGGTYNEQFF. The CDR3 nucleotides read TGTGCCAGCAGCGTAGCGGGGGGAACCTACAATGAGCAGTTCTTC. This chain links TRBV9 with TRBJ2-1; TRBD2 aligns across 7 bases. Germline V lookup: CDR1 SGDLS, CDR2 YYNGEE. The CDR3 loop spans 15 amino acids. With V trimmed by 0 bases and J by 2 bases, 2 bases remained unmatched.

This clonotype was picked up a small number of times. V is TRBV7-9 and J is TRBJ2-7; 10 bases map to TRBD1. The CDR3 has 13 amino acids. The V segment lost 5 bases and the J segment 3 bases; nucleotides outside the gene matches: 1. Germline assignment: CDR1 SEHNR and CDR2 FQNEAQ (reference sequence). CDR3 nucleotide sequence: TGTGCCAGCAGCGGGGACAGGGGCTACGAGCAGTACTTC. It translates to CASSGDRGYEQYF.

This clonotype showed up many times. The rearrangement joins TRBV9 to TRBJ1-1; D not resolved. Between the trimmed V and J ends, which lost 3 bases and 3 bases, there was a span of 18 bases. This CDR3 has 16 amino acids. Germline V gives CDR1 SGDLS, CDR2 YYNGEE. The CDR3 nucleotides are TGTGCCAGCAGCGCGGACTTCACCCCGAGCCACACTGAAGCTTTCTTT. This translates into CASSADFTPSHTEAFF.

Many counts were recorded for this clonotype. DNA of the CDR3: TGTGCCAGCATATGGGGAGCGGGGGAGGCAGATACGCAGTATTTT. It translates to CASIWGAGEADTQYF. This sequence joins TRBV2 and TRBJ2-3, with 8 bases aligning to TRBD2. Germline-derived CDR1 and CDR2 are SNHLY and FYNNEI. Trimming at V came to 7 bases and at J to 4 bases, leaving 10 bases not matched to a gene. This CDR3 comprises 15 residues.

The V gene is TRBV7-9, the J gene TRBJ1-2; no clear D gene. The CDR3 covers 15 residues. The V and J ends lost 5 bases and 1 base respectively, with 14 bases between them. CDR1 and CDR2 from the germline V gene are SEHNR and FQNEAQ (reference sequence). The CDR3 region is CASSPSLGFNYGYTF. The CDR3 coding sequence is TGTGCCAGCAGCCCCAGTTTGGGATTTAACTATGGCTACACCTTC.